What follows are 22 T cell receptor beta chains derived from one specimen sequenced in a study of T cell responses to AZD1222 COVID-19 vaccine. TCRdb keeps only in-frame clones here, not all; method: immunoSEQ multiplex PCR. Of some 130,000 clones in the sample, about 85% were seen once. The sample here was peripheral blood, taken 28 days after the second AZD1222 dose. These receptor sequences come from an adult who received the AZD1222 COVID-19 vaccine.

The CDR3 protein is CASRSGTSSYNEQFF. As DNA, the CDR3 is TGTGCCAGCAGGTCCGGGACTAGCTCCTACAATGAGCAGTTCTTC. The rearrangement joins TRBV7-2 to TRBJ2-1, with TRBD2 matching over 8 bases. Germline CDR1 and CDR2: SGHTA and FQGNSA. The CDR3 contains 15 residues. J gave up 0 bases and V 6 bases, and 4 bases lay outside the gene matches.

The V call is TRBV11-2, the J call TRBJ1-2; perhaps TRBD1 as D (6 bases). From germline, CDR1 is SGHAT and CDR2 FQNNGV. V was clipped by 3 bases and J by 10 bases, with 15 bases between them. The CDR3 loop spans 13 amino acids. CDR3 sequence: CASSFRGLGDYTF. CDR3 in DNA: TGTGCCAGCAGCTTCAGGGGACTTGGGGACTACACCTTC.

The chain has TRBV7-2 and TRBJ1-6; D unclear. V lost 5 bases to trimming and J lost 8 bases, with 13 bases between them. Germline assignment: CDR1 SGHTA and CDR2 FQGNSA. The CDR3 sequence is 14 residues long. Here the CDR3 reads CASSEPEAHSPLHF. Here the CDR3 DNA reads TGTGCCAGCAGCGAACCTGAGGCCCATTCACCCCTCCACTTT.

The rearrangement joins TRBV5-4 to TRBJ1-1, with D possibly matching TRBD1 (6 bases). Deletions cut 4 bases from V and 4 bases from J, with 17 bases between. The CDR3 has 15 residues. In germline, CDR1 is SGHNT, CDR2 YYREEE (reference sequence). CDR3 DNA: TGTGCCAGCAGCCGGGAGGGGGGGCCGATCACTGAAGCTTTCTTT. The encoded protein is CASSREGGPITEAFF.

This clone was seen once. The CDR3 spells CASSLGENSPLHF. CDR3 DNA: TGTGCCAGCAGTTTGGGGGAGAATTCACCCCTCCACTTT. The chain employs TRBV6-2 or TRBV6-3 and TRBJ1-6; D perhaps matches TRBD1 (5 bases). V was pared by 4 bases and J by 7 bases, with 8 bases between. CDR1 MNHEY and CDR2 SVGEGT come from the germline V gene. CDR3 length: 13 amino acids.

The J gene is TRBJ1-4, the V gene TRBV7-9; 7 bases map to TRBD1. There are 15 residues in the CDR3. Germline lookup yields CDR1 SEHNR and CDR2 FQNEAQ (reference sequence). Trimming took 1 base from V and 8 from J; bases not matched to a gene: 7. The CDR3 nucleotides are TGTGCCAGCAGCTTAGGGACAGGACCCTTAGAAAAACTGTTTTTT. It yields the protein CASSLGTGPLEKLFF.

The V and J genes are TRBV5-6 and TRBJ1-2, with D maybe TRBD1 (6 bases). CDR1 and CDR2 (germline): SGHDT, YYEEEE. CDR3 length: 14 residues. V lost 4 bases to trimming and J lost 5 bases, with 15 bases between them. The DNA of the CDR3 is TGTGCCAGCAGCCCGGACAGTGGGGCATATGGCTACACCTTC. Translation gives CASSPDSGAYGYTF.

This clone was picked up one time. The chain recombines TRBV24-1 with TRBJ2-1; a possible D gene is TRBD1 (6 bases). Germline lookup yields CDR1 KGHDR and CDR2 SFDVKD. This CDR3 has 14 amino acids. V lost 4 bases and J 13 bases, leaving 19 bases between the germline ends. The CDR3 spells CATSDTYTQGVQFF. CDR3 in DNA: TGTGCCACCAGTGACACCTACACACAGGGAGTCCAGTTCTTC.

The chain recombines TRBV14 with TRBJ2-1; possible D gene TRBD1, 6 bases. From germline, CDR1 is SGHDN and CDR2 FVKESK. The CDR3 extends over 13 amino acids. V lost 3 bases and J lost 10, with 13 bases in between. The CDR3: CASSQSRGGEQFF. CDR3 in DNA: TGTGCCAGCAGCCAGAGCAGGGGTGGGGAGCAGTTCTTC.

This clone came up a few times. In nucleotides, the CDR3 is TGTGCCAGCACCCGCACGACAGACTATGGCTACACCTTC. This codes for CASTRTTDYGYTF. The chain employs TRBV6-6 and TRBJ1-2, with D tentatively TRBD1 (5 bases). Trimming pared 7 bases from V and 3 bases from J, leaving 12 bases between. CDR1 is MNHNY and CDR2 is SVGAGI in the germline V gene (reference sequence). The CDR3 has 13 residues.

This clone has only a few counts. The rearrangement uses TRBV6-5 and TRBJ1-6; maybe TRBD1 (5 bases). V lost 0 bases, J lost 7 bases, and 10 bases lay in between. The CDR3 has 15 amino acids. Germline CDR1 and CDR2: MNHEY and SVGAGI. The CDR3 loop is CASSYSGEGNSPLHF. In DNA form, the CDR3 reads TGTGCCAGCAGTTACTCGGGGGAGGGGAATTCACCCCTCCACTTT.

This clone occurred once. Other DNA sequences in the same sample also yield this CDR3. The rearrangement uses TRBV28 and TRBJ1-4; 10 bases agree with TRBD1. Germline V gives CDR1 MDHEN, CDR2 SYDVKM. V lost 4 bases and J lost 5; bases outside the gene matches: 7. The CDR3 covers 16 residues. In nucleotides, the CDR3 is TGTGCCAGCAGTTCGTCGGGACAGGGGCGGAATGAAAAACTGTTTTTT. It specifies CASSSSGQGRNEKLFF.

CDR3 protein: CSVSRTGDTEAFF. The CDR3 DNA reads as TGCAGCGTTTCCCGGACAGGGGACACTGAAGCTTTCTTT. V is TRBV29-1 and J is TRBJ1-1; 9 nucleotides line up with TRBD1. CDR3 length: 13 residues. The junction had 4 bases not matched to a gene; V was cut back by 5 bases and J by 3 bases. The germline gives CDR1 SQVTM, CDR2 ANQGSEA.

V is TRBV7-9 and J is TRBJ1-4; D is unclear. Trimming stripped 8 bases from V and 0 bases from J, with 13 bases between. The CDR3 totals 15 residues. Germline CDR1 SEHNR, CDR2 FQNEAQ (reference sequence). This CDR3 is CASAVRLATNEKLFF. The DNA for the CDR3 is TGTGCCAGCGCGGTGCGGCTTGCAACTAATGAAAAACTGTTTTTT.

The V gene is TRBV6-5, the J gene TRBJ1-2; D possibly corresponds to TRBD1 (6 bases). The CDR3 sequence is 11 residues long. Germline assignment: CDR1 MNHEY and CDR2 SVGAGI. Deletions cut 10 bases from V and 4 bases from J, with 10 bases between. The CDR3 protein is CATGTPYGYTF. Written as DNA, the CDR3 is TGTGCCACCGGGACACCCTATGGCTACACCTTC.

The V gene is TRBV3-1 (or the pseudogene TRBV3-2), the J gene TRBJ1-2; perhaps TRBD1 as D (5 bases). The CDR3 is 14 residues long. V lost 2 bases, J lost 2 bases, and 9 bases lay in between. Germline loops: CDR1 LGHDT, CDR2 YNNKEL (reference sequence). The CDR3 region has the DNA TGTGCCAGCAGCCAATCCCAGGGCAACTATGGCTACACCTTC. Amino acid sequence: CASSQSQGNYGYTF.

The CDR3 region is CASSQDRGGNSPLHF. The CDR3, as DNA: TGTGCCAGCAGCCAAGATCGGGGGGGTAATTCACCCCTCCACTTT. This rearrangement joins TRBV4-2 to TRBJ1-6; maybe TRBD1 (5 bases). CDR3 length: 15 amino acids. Germline V gene data show CDR1 as LGHNA and CDR2 as YNFKEQ. V was clipped by 0 bases and J by 6 bases, with 9 bases between them.

This chain joins TRBV5-1 and TRBJ2-1; 13 nucleotides match TRBD2. The CDR3 extends over 16 amino acids. Germline lookup yields CDR1 SGHRS and CDR2 YFSETQ. V shed 4 bases and J 5 bases; nucleotides not matched to a gene: 6. This CDR3 reads CASSRTSGGNNNEQFF. The CDR3 region has the DNA TGCGCCAGCAGCCGGACTAGCGGGGGTAACAACAATGAGCAGTTCTTC.

The V call is TRBV19, the J call TRBJ1-6; TRBD1 aligns across 11 bases. Per the germline V gene, CDR1 is LNHDA and CDR2 is SQIVND (reference sequence). Germline trimming cut 5 bases from V and 10 bases from J; bases unmatched to any gene: 7. This CDR3 spans 15 amino acids. The CDR3 reads CASSSGTGGTSPLHF. DNA for the CDR3: TGTGCCAGTAGTTCCGGGACAGGGGGTACATCACCCCTCCACTTT.

The chain joins TRBV7-2 to TRBJ1-1; weak D call: TRBD1 (5 bases). V was shortened by 1 base and J by 0 bases, with 18 bases between the two germline ends. The CDR3 has 18 residues. CDR1 and CDR2 (germline): SGHTA, FQGNSA. The CDR3 sequence: CASSLVGRVTSMNTEAFF. The CDR3 coding sequence is TGTGCCAGCAGCTTAGTGGGCAGGGTGACGTCCATGAACACTGAAGCTTTCTTT.

CDR3 nucleotides: TGTGCCAGCAGCCAAGATGAGCGACAGGGAACCTACGAGCAGTACTTC. This encodes CASSQDERQGTYEQYF. This sequence joins TRBV4-2 and TRBJ2-7; 7 bases map to TRBD1. Per germline, CDR1 LGHNA and CDR2 YNFKEQ. This CDR3 contains 16 residues. J lost 2 bases, V lost 0 bases, and 7 bases had no gene match.

The chain combines TRBV27 with TRBJ2-5, with D perhaps given as TRBD1 or TRBD2 (5 bases each). Germline V gene lookup returns CDR1 MNHEY and CDR2 SMNVEV (reference sequence). The V end lost 6 bases, the J end lost 4 bases, and 6 bases lay between the germline ends. The CDR3 spans 11 residues. CDR3 in amino acids: CASRGVETQYF. CDR3 nucleotides: TGTGCCAGCAGGGGGGTAGAGACCCAGTACTTC.